The present TCR beta chain was sequenced within a study of T cell repertoires in cytomegalovirus infection. Study-level results: Ex vivo responses were dominated by HLA-C-restricted CMV-specific TCR beta clonotypes.

This clonotype showed up many times. Its target is not known. Germline-derived CDR1 and CDR2 are SEHNR and FQNEAQ (reference sequence). The CDR3 sequence is 13 residues long. The V gene lost 5 bases and the J gene lost 8 bases, with 15 bases spanning the gap. Via MiXCR, TCRdb re-called the reads, giving one row per CDR3 protein. This sample yields about 300,000 distinct CDR3 sequences, of which approximately 8.9% are seen a single time; around 2.4% belongs to the top ten. The material sequenced was PBMCs. The V and J genes are TRBV7-9 and TRBJ1-2, with D unclear. This sequence originates from a human donor in good health (CMV status not recorded). Some clones in this sample may be carry-over from other donors' samples. The CDR3 protein is CASSPTILEGYTF. The CDR3 region has the DNA TGTGCCAGCAGCCCCACGATCTTGGAGGGCTACACCTTC.